This T cell receptor (beta chain) was captured by sequencing in a study of T cell responses to AZD1222 COVID-19 vaccine (dated by TCRdb to the early 2020s). Regarding the complete study: Because spike-specific TCR depth and breadth did not differ between the two schedules, AZD1222 recipients who got a second dose at roughly 4 weeks were pooled with those who got a second dose at roughly 12 weeks. TCR sequencing covered some 250 trial participants: 207 given two doses of AZD1222 and 26 given two doses of MenACWY control vaccine. Trial participants were enrolled by age into subgroups of 18-55, 56-69 and 70-plus years, and roughly 150, 30 and 60 TCR-sequenced participants, respectively, were included in these subgroups. General conclusions and limits of the study: Because no day 14 peak-response samples were available, the repertoires could be characterized only after the peak T cell response. The 56-69-year group was small, and its depth increase did not reach significance, likely because of low power. Conclusions about previously exposed vaccinees were limited because only six or seven AZD1222 recipients were SARS-CoV-2 seropositive at baseline. Most participants were white British and females outnumbered males, and the authors suggested that clonal diversity may have been underestimated. Reportedly, close to half of the unique spike-specific TCRs recognized epitopes lying outside the regions that are mutated in the B.1.351 and B.1.1.7 variants. The whole spike protein was spanned by vaccine-associated CD4 TCRs, and dominant responses were seen in regions 160-218 and 743-854. A significant rise in spike-specific TCR breadth and depth was observed after two AZD1222 doses relative to day 0 and relative to MenACWY recipients.

This clone was recorded only once. Its specific antigen is unknown. Per-base qualities were not stored, and no clone one base away is much larger. The CDR3 regions of human TCRbeta chains were subjected to immunosequencing. The source study handled its data this way. Repertoire TCRs were matched against a reference library of SARS-CoV-2-specific TCRs generated with the MIRA antigen-specificity platform. Breadth was defined as the fraction of unique TCRs that were SARS-CoV-2-associated, and depth was defined as the fraction of total T cells that were SARS-CoV-2-associated. Using the MIRA data, every spike-specific TCR was mapped to the spike region that the TCR reacted to and assigned to either a CD4 or a CD8 class. Log10-transformed breadth and depth values were compared by one-way ANOVA with Sidak's multiple comparisons tests. This immuneACCESS table, as held by TCRdb, lists in-frame sequences with V and J called but not all clones. Of the missing ones, under half trace to an unresolved V gene in checked studies; the others have no known cause. The DNA was the basis for D and trimming; V, J and clone size are from that table. The sample records around 78,000 clones, about nine tenths of which are singletons. Under 30% of the sample is in the top ten clones.

The intended sense of this specimen's time point label: baseline before first vaccination. Vaccinee samples were obtained from the UK trials COV001 and COV002, which included a single-blind randomized controlled phase 2/3 trial of AZD1222 (ChAdOx1 nCoV-19) in healthy adults. Trial participant PBMC samples were collected at day 0 and day 28 after the second dose for TCRbeta chain sequencing. In the germline V gene, CDR1 corresponds to SGHNT and CDR2 to YENEEA. V gives up 6 bases and J gives up 4 bases, and the segment between their germline ends measures 10 bases. Including cysteine and phenylalanine, the CDR3 has 12 amino acids. Just CDR3 DNA is preserved here, 36 bases in frame from base 1.

This sequence uses TRBV11-3 and TRBJ2-7; the D gene cannot be named for sure. The receptor was derived from an adult in good health. The specimen comprised peripheral blood, sampled on day 0 of AZD1222 vaccination. The nucleotides read TGTGCCAGCAGTAGGACCGGGTACGAGCAGTACTTC. Its protein product is CASSRTGYEQYF.